This T cell receptor beta chain was found in a study of OX40 agonist ivuxolimab in advanced cancers. Profiling relied on immunoSEQ multiplex PCR, and the TCRdb table lists in-frame clones only, not all of them. Of roughly 67,000 clones in the sample, roughly 86% were seen once. The CDR3 is 16 amino acids. The V gene's germline CDR1 is LNHDA and CDR2 SQIVND (reference sequence). Trimming cost V 3 bases and J 1 base, with 15 bases left between them. Sequenced material: CD4+ or CD8+ T cells sorted from blood, taken in a trial of the OX40 agonist ivuxolimab. This receptor was identified in an adult with an advanced solid tumor such as melanoma, head and neck, liver or kidney cancer. The rearrangement uses TRBV19 and TRBJ1-1, with TRBD1 as a possible D gene (6 bases). The CDR3 sequence: CASSIRGRGGNTEAFF. CDR3 in DNA: TGTGCCAGTAGTATCCGGGGAAGAGGGGGGAACACTGAAGCTTTCTTT.